This T cell receptor (beta chain) was profiled in a study of cytomegalovirus exposure and HLA in healthy donors. A few counts support this clone. Its antigen is not known. Study-wide findings and caveats: Reportedly, cytomegalovirus status was diagnosed with high sensitivity and specificity.

Germline loops: CDR1 MNHEY, CDR2 SVGAGI. The CDR3 has 16 amino acids. Trimming took 0 bases from V and 4 from J, leaving 14 bases between them. Both 60 Vbeta primers and 13 Jbeta primers went into the PCR. Produced via immunoSEQ multiplex PCR; TCRdb's table is partial and in-frame only. The profile covers around 140,000 clones, with 60% to 80% appearing a single time and less than 1.1% taken by the ten largest. Sequencing was done on a sample of PBMCs. This chain uses TRBV6-5 with TRBJ2-3; TRBD2 might be the D (5 bases). This TCR derives from a male donor in good health and CMV-seronegative. The CDR3: CASSYSGLGMSDTQYF. CDR3 DNA: TGTGCCAGCAGTTACTCTGGACTGGGGATGTCAGATACGCAGTATTTT.